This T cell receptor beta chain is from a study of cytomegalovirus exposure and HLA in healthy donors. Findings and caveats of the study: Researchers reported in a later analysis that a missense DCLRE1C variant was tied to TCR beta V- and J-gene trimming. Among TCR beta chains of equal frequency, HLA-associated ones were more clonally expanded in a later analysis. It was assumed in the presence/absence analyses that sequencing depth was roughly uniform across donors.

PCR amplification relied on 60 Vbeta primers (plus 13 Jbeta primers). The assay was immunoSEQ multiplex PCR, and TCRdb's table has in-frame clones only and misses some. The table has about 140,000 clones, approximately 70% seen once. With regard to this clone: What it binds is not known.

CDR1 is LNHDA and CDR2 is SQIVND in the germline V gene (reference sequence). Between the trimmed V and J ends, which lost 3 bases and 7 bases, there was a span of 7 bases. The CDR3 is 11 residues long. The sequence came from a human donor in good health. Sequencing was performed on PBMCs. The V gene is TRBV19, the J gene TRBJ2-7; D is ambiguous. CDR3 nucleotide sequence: TGTGCCAGTAGTATGGCCCATGAGCAGTACTTC. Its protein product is CASSMAHEQYF.